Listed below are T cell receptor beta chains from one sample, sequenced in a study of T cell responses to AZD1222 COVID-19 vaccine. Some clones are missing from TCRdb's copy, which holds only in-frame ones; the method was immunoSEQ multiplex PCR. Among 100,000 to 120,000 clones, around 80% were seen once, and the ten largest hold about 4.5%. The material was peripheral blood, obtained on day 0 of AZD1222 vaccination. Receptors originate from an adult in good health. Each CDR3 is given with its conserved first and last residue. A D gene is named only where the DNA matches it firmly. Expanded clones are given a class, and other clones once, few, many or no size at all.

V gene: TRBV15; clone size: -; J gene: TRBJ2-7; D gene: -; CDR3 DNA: TGTGCCACCAGCAGAGGTCTAGCCACCTACGAGCAGTACTTC; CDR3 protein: CATSRGLATYEQYF
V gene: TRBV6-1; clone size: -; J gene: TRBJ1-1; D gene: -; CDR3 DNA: TGTGCCAGCAGTGAAAGTATTAATTCGAACACTGAAGCTTTCTTT; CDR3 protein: CASSESINSNTEAFF
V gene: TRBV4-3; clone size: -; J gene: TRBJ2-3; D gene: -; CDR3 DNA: TGCGCCAGCAGCCAAGGCTTCCAGGGAAGGGTTTTCGTGACAGATACGCAGTATTTT; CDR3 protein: CASSQGFQGRVFVTDTQYF
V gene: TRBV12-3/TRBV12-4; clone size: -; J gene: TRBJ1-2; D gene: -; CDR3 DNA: TGTGCCAGCAGAAGAGTGGGGGCTGGCTACACCTTC; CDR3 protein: CASRRVGAGYTF
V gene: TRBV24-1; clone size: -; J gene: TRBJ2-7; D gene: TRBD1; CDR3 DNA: TGTGCCACCAGTGATTCTGCCCCAAGGACAGGGGGCTTTATCTACGAGCAGTACTTC; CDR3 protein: CATSDSAPRTGGFIYEQYF
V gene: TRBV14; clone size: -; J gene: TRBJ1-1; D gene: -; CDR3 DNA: TGTGCCAGCAGCCAAGAGTTGGGCCGGAACACTGAAGCTTTCTTT; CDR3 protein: CASSQELGRNTEAFF
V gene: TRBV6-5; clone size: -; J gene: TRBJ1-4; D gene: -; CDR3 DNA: TGTGCCAGCAGTTTAACTAGGGCCAATGAAAAACTGTTTTTT; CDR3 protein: CASSLTRANEKLFF
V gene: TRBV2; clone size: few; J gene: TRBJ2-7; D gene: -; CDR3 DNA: TGTGCCAGTTACAGGGTAAGGAACGAGCAGTACTTC; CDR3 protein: CASYRVRNEQYF
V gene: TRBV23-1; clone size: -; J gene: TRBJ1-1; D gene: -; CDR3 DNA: TGCGCCAGCAGTCTCCCACTGAACACTGAAGCTTTCTTT; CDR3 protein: CASSLPLNTEAFF
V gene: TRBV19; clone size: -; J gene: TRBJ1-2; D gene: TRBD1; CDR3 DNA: TGTGCCAGTAGGATGACAGGGGGCTACTATGGCTACACCTTC; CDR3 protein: CASRMTGGYYGYTF
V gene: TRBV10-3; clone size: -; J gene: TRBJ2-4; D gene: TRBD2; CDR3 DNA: TGTGCCCCAGACGGGGGGCTAGCGGGATTTTTAGCCAAAAACATTCAGTACTTC; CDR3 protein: CAPDGGLAGFLAKNIQYF
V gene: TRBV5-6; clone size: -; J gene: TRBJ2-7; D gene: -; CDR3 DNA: TGTGCCAGCAGCTTGGGGGGCAGTCGGGGAGAGCAGTACTTC; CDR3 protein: CASSLGGSRGEQYF
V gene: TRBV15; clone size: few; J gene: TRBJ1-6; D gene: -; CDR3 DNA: TGTGCCACCAGCCTTTCTCGTAATTCACCCCTCCACTTT; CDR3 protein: CATSLSRNSPLHF
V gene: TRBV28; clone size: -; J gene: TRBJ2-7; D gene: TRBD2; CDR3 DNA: TGTGCCAGCACCGGGAGGAGGCGGGAGGGGAGATTCTCCCACGAGCAGTACTTC; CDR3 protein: CASTGRRREGRFSHEQYF
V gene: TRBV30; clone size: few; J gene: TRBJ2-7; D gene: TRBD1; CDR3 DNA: TGTGCCTGGAGTGTACAGGGGTACGAGCAGTACTTC; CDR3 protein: CAWSVQGYEQYF
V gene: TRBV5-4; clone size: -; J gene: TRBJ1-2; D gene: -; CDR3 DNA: TGTGCCAGCAGCGTTCCACCGACAGGCGGAACCACCTTC; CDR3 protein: CASSVPPTGGTTF
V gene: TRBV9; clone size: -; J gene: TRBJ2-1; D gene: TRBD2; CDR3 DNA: TGTGCCAGCAGCGTTAGGCTCGGGACTAGCGGGAGGGGGAGCTCCTACAATGAGCAGTTCTTC; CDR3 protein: CASSVRLGTSGRGSSYNEQFF
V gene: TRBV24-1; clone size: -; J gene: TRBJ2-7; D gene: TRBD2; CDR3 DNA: TGTGCCACCCAGACTAGCGGGAGGGGTGAGCAGTACTTC; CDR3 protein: CATQTSGRGEQYF
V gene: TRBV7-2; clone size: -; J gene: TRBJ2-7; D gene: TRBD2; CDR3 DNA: TGTGCCAGCAGTACCCCTAGCGGGAGGCTCTACGAGCAGTACTTC; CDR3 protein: CASSTPSGRLYEQYF
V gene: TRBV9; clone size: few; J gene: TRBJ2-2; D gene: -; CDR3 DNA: TGTGCCAGCAGCGTAGTCGGCAACACCGGGGAGCTGTTTTTT; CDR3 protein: CASSVVGNTGELFF
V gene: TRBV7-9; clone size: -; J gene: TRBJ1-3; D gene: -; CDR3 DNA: TGTGCCAGCAGCTTAGCGGGCAATTCTGGAAACACCATATATTTT; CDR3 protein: CASSLAGNSGNTIYF
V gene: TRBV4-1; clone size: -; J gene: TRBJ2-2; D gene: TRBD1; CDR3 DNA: TGCGCCAGCAGCCCCCCCTTGTCTGGACAGGGAATCACCGGGGAGCTGTTTTTT; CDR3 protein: CASSPPLSGQGITGELFF
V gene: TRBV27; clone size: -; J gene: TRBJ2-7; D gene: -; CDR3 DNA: TGTGCCAGCAGTTTATCTCCACAGCTTGAGCAGTACTTC; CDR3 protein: CASSLSPQLEQYF
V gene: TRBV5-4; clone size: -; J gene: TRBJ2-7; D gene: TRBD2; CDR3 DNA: TGTGCCAGCAGCACCCGGGTAGCGGGATCGTACGAGCAGTACTTC; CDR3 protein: CASSTRVAGSYEQYF
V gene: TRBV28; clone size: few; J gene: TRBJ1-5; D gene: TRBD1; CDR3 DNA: TGTGCCAGCAGTGCGGGACAGGGCGGTCAGCCCCAGCATTTT; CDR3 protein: CASSAGQGGQPQHF
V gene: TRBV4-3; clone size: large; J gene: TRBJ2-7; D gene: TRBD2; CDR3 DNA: TGCGCCAGCAGCCAAGAGGACGGTCTAGCGGGGGGACTCTACGAGCAGTACTTC; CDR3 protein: CASSQEDGLAGGLYEQYF
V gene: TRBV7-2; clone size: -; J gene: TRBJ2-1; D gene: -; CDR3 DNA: TGTGCCAGCAGCTCTGGTGGGAGGGAGCAGTTCTTC; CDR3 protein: CASSSGGREQFF
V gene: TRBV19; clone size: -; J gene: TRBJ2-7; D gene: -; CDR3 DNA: TGTGCCAGTAGTCCTAAAGGGGGGCGATCCTACGAGCAGTACTTC; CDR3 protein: CASSPKGGRSYEQYF
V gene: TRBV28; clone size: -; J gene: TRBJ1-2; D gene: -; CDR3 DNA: TGTGCCAGCAGTACCTCTAACTATGGCTACACCTTC; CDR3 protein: CASSTSNYGYTF
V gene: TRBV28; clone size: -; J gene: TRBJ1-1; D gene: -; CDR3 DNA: TGTGCCAGCAGTTTATTCACGGGGATCATGAACACTGAAGCTTTCTTT; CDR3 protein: CASSLFTGIMNTEAFF
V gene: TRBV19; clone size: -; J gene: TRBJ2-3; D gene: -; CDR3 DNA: TGTGCCAGTAGTCCTACGGGACGGGGAGGATGGGCAGATACGCAGTATTTT; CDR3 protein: CASSPTGRGGWADTQYF
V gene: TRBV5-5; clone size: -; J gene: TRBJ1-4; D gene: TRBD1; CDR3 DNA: TGTGCCAGCAGCCGACAGGGGCGGTCTAATGAAAAACTGTTTTTT; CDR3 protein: CASSRQGRSNEKLFF
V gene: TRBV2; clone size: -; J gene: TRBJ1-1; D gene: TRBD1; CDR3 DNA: TGTGCCAGCAGTGAATACGTCAGGGGGGACACTGAAGCTTTCTTT; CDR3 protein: CASSEYVRGDTEAFF